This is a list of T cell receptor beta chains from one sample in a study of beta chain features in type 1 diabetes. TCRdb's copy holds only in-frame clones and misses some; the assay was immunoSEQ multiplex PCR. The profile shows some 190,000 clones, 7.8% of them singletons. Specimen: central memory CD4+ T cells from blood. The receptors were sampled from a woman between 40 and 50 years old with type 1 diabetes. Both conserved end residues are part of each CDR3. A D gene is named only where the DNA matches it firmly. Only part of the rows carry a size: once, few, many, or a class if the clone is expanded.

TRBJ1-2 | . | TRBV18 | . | TGTGCCAGCTCACCACGGACAGTCGTTAACTATGGCTACACCTTC | CASSPRTVVNYGYTF
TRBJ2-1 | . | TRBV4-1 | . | TGCGCCAGCAGCCAACTTCCGGTGATCCTACGTGAGCAGTTCTTC | CASSQLPVILREQFF
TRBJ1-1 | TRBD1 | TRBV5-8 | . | TGTGCCAGCAGCTACCACAGGGGGGGAACTGAAGCTTTCTTT | CASSYHRGGTEAFF
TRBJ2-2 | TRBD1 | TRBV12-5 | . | TGTGCTAGTGGTTTGATACAGGGGGCAGGAGGGGAGCTGTTTTTT | CASGLIQGAGGELFF
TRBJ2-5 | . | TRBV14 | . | TGTGCCAGCAGCCAAGTCAGGGAAGAGACCCAGTACTTC | CASSQVREETQYF
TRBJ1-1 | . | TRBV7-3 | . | TGTGCCAGCAGGCCCCGGGAGAACACTGAAGCTTTCTTT | CASRPRENTEAFF
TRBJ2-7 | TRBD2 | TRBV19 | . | TGTGCCAGTAGTTTACTAGCGGGGGGGCCCTACGAGCAGTACTTC | CASSLLAGGPYEQYF
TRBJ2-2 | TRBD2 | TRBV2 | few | TGTGCCAGCATGATGGCTAGCGGTAACACCGGGGAGCTGTTTTTT | CASMMASGNTGELFF
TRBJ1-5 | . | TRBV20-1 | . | TGCAGTGCTGAGGCCCAGCATTTT | CSAEAQHF
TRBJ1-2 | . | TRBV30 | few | TGTGCCTGGAGTGGGTCCGGGACAAGTAACTATGGCTACACCTTC | CAWSGSGTSNYGYTF
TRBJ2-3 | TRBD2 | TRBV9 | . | TGTGCCAGCAGCGTAAGACTAGCGGGCACAGATACGCAGTATTTT | CASSVRLAGTDTQYF
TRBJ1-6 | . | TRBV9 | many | TGTGCCAGCAGCGAGAGGGACTTCGAAGGTTCACCCCTCCACTTT | CASSERDFEGSPLHF
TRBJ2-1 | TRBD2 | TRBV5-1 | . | TGCGCCAGCGGACCAAGCGGGAGGGCGGGCAATGAGCAGTTCTTC | CASGPSGRAGNEQFF
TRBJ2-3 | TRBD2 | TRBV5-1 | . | TGCGCCAGCAGCTTGGACGCGGGAGGGTCAGATACGCAGTATTTT | CASSLDAGGSDTQYF
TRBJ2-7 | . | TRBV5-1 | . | TGCGCCAGCAGAATGGGTGACATAGGGGCGGTCCACGAGCAGTACTTC | CASRMGDIGAVHEQYF
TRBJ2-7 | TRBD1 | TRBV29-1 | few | TGCAGCGTTGTAATGAGACAGGGCCGCTACGAGCAGTACTTC | CSVVMRQGRYEQYF
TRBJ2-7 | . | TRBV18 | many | TGTGCCAGCTCACTTGAGGCCTACGAGCAGTACTTC | CASSLEAYEQYF
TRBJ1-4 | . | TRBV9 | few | TGTGCCAGCAGCGTAGGAGGCTCCTTGAATGAAAAACTGTTTTTT | CASSVGGSLNEKLFF
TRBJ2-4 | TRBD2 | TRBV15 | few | TGTGCCACCAGCAGAGATCTGGCTAGCGGGGGGACCACTGCCAAAAACATTCAGTACTTC | CATSRDLASGGTTAKNIQYF
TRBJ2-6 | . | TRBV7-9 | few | TGTGCCAGCAGTGGGGGGGCGGCAAGCTCTGGGGCCAACGTCCTGACTTTC | CASSGGAASSGANVLTF
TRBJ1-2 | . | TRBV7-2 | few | TGTGCCAGCAGCCCCCTGGGAGATAACTATGGCTACACCTTC | CASSPLGDNYGYTF
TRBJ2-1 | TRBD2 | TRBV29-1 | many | TGCAGCGTTGAACGGCTAGCGGGAGGCTCCTACAATGAGCAGTTCTTC | CSVERLAGGSYNEQFF
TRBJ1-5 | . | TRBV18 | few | TGTGCCAGCTCACCGGACAGTGGCAATCAGCCCCAGCATTTT | CASSPDSGNQPQHF
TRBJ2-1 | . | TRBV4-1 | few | TGCGCCAGCAGCCAAGATCGTTTTGTTGAGCAGTTCTTC | CASSQDRFVEQFF
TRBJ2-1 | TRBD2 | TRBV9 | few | TGTGCCAGCAGCGTAGGTCTAGCGGGAGACCCCTACAATGAGCAGTTCTTC | CASSVGLAGDPYNEQFF
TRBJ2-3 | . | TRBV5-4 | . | TGCGCCAGCAGCCAAGTAGCCTCTAGCACAGATACGCAGTATTTT | CASSQVASSTDTQYF
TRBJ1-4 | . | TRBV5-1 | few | TGCGCCAGCGGCGGGGGAGGAATTAATGAAAAACTGTTTTTT | CASGGGGINEKLFF